This T cell receptor (beta chain) was found in a study of shared clonotypes between healthy human individuals. On this clone itself: The same CDR3 is also encoded by other DNA sequences in this sample.

The CDR3 length is 15 residues. CDR1 and CDR2 (germline): SGDLS, YYNGEE. Trimming stripped 0 bases from V and 0 bases from J, with 9 bases between. Profiling relied on immunoSEQ multiplex PCR, and the TCRdb table lists in-frame clones only, not all of them. The table has about 1.9 million clones, 80% to 95% seen once; the top ten hold more than 1.5%. Selected positively for CCR7 and CD45RO-negative, naive CD8 cells excluded terminally differentiated effector memory CD45RA+ cells. V and J are TRBV9 and TRBJ2-5; maybe TRBD2 (5 bases). Sequenced material: naive CD8+ T cells from PBMCs. This receptor was identified in a man aged 18 to 35 in good health. Some clones in this sample may be carry-over from other donors' samples. CDR3 in DNA: TGTGCCAGCAGCGTAGGGGGAGCTAACCAAGAGACCCAGTACTTC. It codes for CASSVGGANQETQYF.